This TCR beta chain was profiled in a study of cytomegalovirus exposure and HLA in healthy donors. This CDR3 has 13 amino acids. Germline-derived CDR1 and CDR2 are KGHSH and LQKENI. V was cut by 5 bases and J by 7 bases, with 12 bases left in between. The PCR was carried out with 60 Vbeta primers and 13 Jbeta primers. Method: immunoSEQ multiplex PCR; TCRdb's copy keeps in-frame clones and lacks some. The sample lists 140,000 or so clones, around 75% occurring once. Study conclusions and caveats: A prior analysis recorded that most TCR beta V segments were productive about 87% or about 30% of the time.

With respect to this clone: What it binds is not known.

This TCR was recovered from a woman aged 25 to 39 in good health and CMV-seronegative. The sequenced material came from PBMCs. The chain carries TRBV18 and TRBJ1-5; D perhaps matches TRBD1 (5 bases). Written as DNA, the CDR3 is TGTGCCAGCTCAAGCGGGGACCGACAGCCCCAGCATTTT. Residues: CASSSGDRQPQHF.